A single sample is the source of the 13 T cell receptor beta chains below, sequenced in a study of T cells in Graves' hyperthyroidism and ophthalmopathy. TCR beta CDR3 region amplification was performed from RNA transcripts. HTBI primers were the set used in a first-round RT-PCR of the TCR CDR3. One entry per CDR3 protein, called by TCRdb with MiXCR from the multiplex PCR reads. Among roughly 520,000 distinct CDR3 sequences listed, approximately 25% were seen once. The source material was blood. All receptors come from a woman in her 30s with Graves' ophthalmopathy.

In this sample, this clonotype turned up many times. In DNA, the CDR3 is TGTGCCAGTAGTATTTACGGACTAAGCCTGAACACTGAAGCTTTCTTT. Translating gives CASSIYGLSLNTEAFF. The chain has TRBV19 and TRBJ1-1; unclear D gene. CDR3 size: 16 residues. The germline gives CDR1 LNHDA, CDR2 SQIVND (reference sequence). V was trimmed by 3 bases and J by 0 bases, leaving 14 bases between them.

This clonotype was recorded many times. The chain links TRBV4-3 to TRBJ2-7; D is unclear. The CDR3 is made up of 14 amino acids. With 0 bases removed from V and 2 bases from J, the gap between germline ends came to 8 bases. Germline assignment: CDR1 LGHNA and CDR2 YSLEER. Here the CDR3 reads CASSQEYGTYEQYF. The DNA for the CDR3 is TGCGCCAGCAGCCAAGAATATGGAACCTACGAGCAGTACTTC.

This clonotype appeared many times. The chain joins TRBV3-1 to TRBJ1-2; tentatively, D is TRBD1 (5 bases). This CDR3 comprises 14 residues. With 5 bases removed from V and 6 bases from J, the gap between germline ends came to 16 bases. The germline V gene has CDR1 LGHDT and CDR2 YNNKEL (reference sequence). CDR3 protein: CASSSNIGGDGYTF. The DNA for the CDR3 is TGTGCCAGCAGCTCAAATATTGGAGGGGATGGCTACACCTTC.

The CDR3 sequence: CASREEQAGQETQYF. The CDR3 DNA follows: TGTGCCAGCAGGGAGGAACAGGCCGGCCAAGAGACCCAGTACTTC. This chain links TRBV2 with TRBJ2-5, with D perhaps assigned TRBD1 or TRBD2 (5 bases each). Deletions cut 6 bases from V and 1 base from J, with 15 bases between. Germline CDR1 SNHLY, CDR2 FYNNEI. This CDR3 comprises 15 residues.

The table lists this clonotype with many counts. The chain employs TRBV28 and TRBJ2-2, with D perhaps given as TRBD1 or TRBD2 (6 bases each). Germline V lookup: CDR1 MDHEN, CDR2 SYDVKM. CDR3 length: 15 residues. The germline V and J ends were trimmed by 6 bases and 5 bases, with 16 bases remaining between them. The CDR3 loop is CASSRTGRWTGELFF. DNA for the CDR3: TGTGCCAGCAGCCGCACAGGGAGGTGGACCGGGGAGCTGTTTTTT.

As to this clonotype: This may be a read error, as it is one base from a much larger clone. The chain is built from TRBV20-1 and TRBJ1-3; tentatively, D is TRBD1 (6 bases). CDR3 length: 16 amino acids. The germline CDR1 and CDR2 sequences are DFQATT and SNEGSKA (reference sequence). CDR3 in DNA: TGCAGTGCTAGGGGGGGCGGGTCGCTCTCTGGAAACACCACATATTTT. Protein product: CSARGGGSLSGNTTYF.

The V call is TRBV6-1, the J call TRBJ2-7, with TRBD1 matching 10 bases. The CDR3 has 13 residues. The V gene's germline CDR1 is MNHNS and CDR2 SASEGT. V shed 10 bases and J 2 bases; nucleotides not matched to a gene: 5. CDR3 in amino acids: CATRQGATYEQYF. Written as DNA, the CDR3 is TGTGCCACCAGACAGGGGGCCACCTACGAGCAGTACTTC.

This clonotype was picked up many times. The V gene is TRBV6-5, the J gene TRBJ2-7; 10 bases are a match to TRBD2. V shed 3 bases, J shed 2 bases, and the junction held 4 bases outside the gene matches. The V gene's germline CDR1 is MNHEY and CDR2 SVGAGI. The CDR3 covers 15 residues. The CDR3 is CASSYLAGATYEQYF. In DNA form, the CDR3 reads TGTGCCAGCAGTTATCTAGCGGGGGCGACCTACGAGCAGTACTTC.

As to this clonotype: This may be a read error, as it is one base from a much larger clone. The rearrangement links TRBV3-1 to TRBJ2-7, with no clear D. Germline V gene lookup returns CDR1 LGHDT and CDR2 YNNKEL (reference sequence). The CDR3 length is 14 residues. CDR3 in amino acids: CASSQGVGGFGQDF. The CDR3 DNA is TGTGCCAGCAGCCAAGGCGTCGGTGGTTTCGGGCAGGACTTC.

The rearrangement links TRBV27 to TRBJ2-2, with 13 bases aligning to TRBD2. The CDR3 consists of 19 residues. Germline lookup yields CDR1 MNHEY and CDR2 SMNVEV (reference sequence). J lost 6 bases, V lost 3 bases, and 13 bases had no gene match. The DNA for the CDR3 is TGTGCCAGCAGTTTGATAACTAGCGGGGGGGCTTCGAGGGCCGGGGAGCTGTTTTTT. Translation: CASSLITSGGASRAGELFF.

This clonotype has just a few counts. The chain recombines TRBV14 with TRBJ2-1; TRBD1 aligns across 8 bases. The trim removed 4 bases at V and 3 bases at J, leaving 8 bases unmatched. CDR3 length: 16 residues. CDR1 and CDR2 from the germline V gene are SGHDN and FVKESK. The CDR3 DNA sequence: TGTGCCAGCAGCCTTAGACAGGGGAGGTTCTACAATGAGCAGTTCTTC. It translates to CASSLRQGRFYNEQFF.

The chain couples TRBV30 to TRBJ1-2, with 9 nucleotides matching TRBD1. The CDR3 is 14 amino acids. V shed 3 bases, J shed 8 bases, and the junction held 10 bases outside the gene matches. The germline V gene has CDR1 GTSNPN and CDR2 SVGIG (reference sequence). The CDR3 loop is CAWRPQGAGSGYTF. CDR3 nucleotide sequence: TGTGCCTGGAGACCACAGGGGGCCGGATCAGGCTACACCTTC.

In DNA form, the CDR3 reads TGTGCCAGCTCACCATACCAGGGCGGCACTGAAGCTTTCTTT. Translated, it gives CASSPYQGGTEAFF. The J gene is TRBJ1-1, the V gene TRBV18; a weak D match, TRBD1 (5 bases). Per germline, CDR1 KGHSH and CDR2 LQKENI. Trimming pared 2 bases from V and 4 bases from J, leaving 11 bases between. The CDR3 is made up of 14 amino acids.